Here is one T cell receptor (beta chain) with its context. This sample is part of a study of technical replicates of blood from several donors. Profiling relied on immunoSEQ multiplex PCR, and the TCRdb table lists in-frame clones only, not all of them. The data hold 60,000 or so clones, with 85% to 90% observed a single time. CDR1 is MGHRA and CDR2 is YSYEKL in the germline V gene. The ends lost 3 bases at V and 7 bases at J; junction bases unmatched: 8. The CDR3 is 16 amino acids. This receptor was identified in a human donor in good health. Some clones in this sample may be carry-over from other donors' samples. The rearrangement uses TRBV4-1 and TRBJ1-6, with TRBD1 matching 8 bases. Sequencing input: PBMCs. CDR3 DNA sequence: TGCGCCAGCAGCCAGGGGGTGGACAGGGAAAATTCACCCCTCCACTTT. Protein sequence: CASSQGVDRENSPLHF.